This T cell receptor (beta chain) originates from a study of T-cell memory formation after mild COVID-19. The study, taken as a whole, reports: Clones that contracted from day 15 to 85 were balanced CD4/CD8, while later expanders leaned CD4+. Those CD4+ clones that contracted were mainly in CM and EM (CD8+ ones in EMRA). That cross-reactive memory joined was suggested by some responding clones appearing in pre-infection memory.

Trimming removed 4 bases from V and 4 bases from J; junction bases left unmatched: 6. Per the germline V gene, CDR1 is SGHAT and CDR2 is FQNNGV. CDR3 length: 15 amino acids. This clonotype has ten or more counts. Its antigen is undetermined. Employing constant-segment primers, 5'RACE generated TCR alpha and TCR beta cDNA libraries bearing sample barcodes and UMIs. TCRdb ran MiXCR on the 5' RACE reads and lists one entry per CDR3 protein. The sample lists roughly 300,000 distinct CDR3 sequences; around 8% were seen once. The sequence came from a man aged 18 to 29 who had mild COVID-19 (a few samples of this study predate the infection). Cell type and time point are not known. The sequenced sample consisted of PBMCs or a T cell subset sorted from them (not recorded which). J is TRBJ1-2 and V is TRBV11-2; 10 bases map to TRBD1. The CDR3 loop reads CASSSSGTGAYGYTF. CDR3 coding DNA: TGTGCCAGCAGCTCATCCGGGACAGGGGCCTATGGCTACACCTTC.